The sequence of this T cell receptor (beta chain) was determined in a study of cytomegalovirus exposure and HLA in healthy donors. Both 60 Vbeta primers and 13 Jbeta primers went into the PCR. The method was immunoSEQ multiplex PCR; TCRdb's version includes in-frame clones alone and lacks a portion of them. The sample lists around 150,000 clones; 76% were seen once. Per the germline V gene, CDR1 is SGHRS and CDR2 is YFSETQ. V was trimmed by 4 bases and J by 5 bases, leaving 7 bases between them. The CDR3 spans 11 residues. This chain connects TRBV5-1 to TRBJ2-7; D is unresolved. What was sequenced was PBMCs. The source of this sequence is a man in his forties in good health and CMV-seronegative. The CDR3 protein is CASSTRDEQYF. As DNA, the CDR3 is TGCGCCAGCAGCACCCGGGACGAGCAGTACTTC.